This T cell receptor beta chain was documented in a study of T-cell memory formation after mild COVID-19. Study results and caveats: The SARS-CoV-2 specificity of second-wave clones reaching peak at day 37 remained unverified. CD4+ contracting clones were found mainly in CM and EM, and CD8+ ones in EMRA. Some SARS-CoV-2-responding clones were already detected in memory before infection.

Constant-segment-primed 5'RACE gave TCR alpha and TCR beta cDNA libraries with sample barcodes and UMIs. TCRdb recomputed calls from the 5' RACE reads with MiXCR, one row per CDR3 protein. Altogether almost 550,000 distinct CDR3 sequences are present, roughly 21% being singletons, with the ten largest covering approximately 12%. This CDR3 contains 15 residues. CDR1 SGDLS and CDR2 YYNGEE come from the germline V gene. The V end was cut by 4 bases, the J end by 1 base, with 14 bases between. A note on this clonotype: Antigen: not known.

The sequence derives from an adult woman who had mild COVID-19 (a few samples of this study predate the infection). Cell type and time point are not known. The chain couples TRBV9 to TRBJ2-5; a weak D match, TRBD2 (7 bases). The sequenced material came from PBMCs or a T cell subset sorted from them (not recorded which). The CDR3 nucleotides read TGTGCCAGCAGCCGAAGGGGGGGCATCCAAGAGACCCAGTACTTC. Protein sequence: CASSRRGGIQETQYF.